Presented here are 19 T cell receptor beta chains from one specimen sequenced in a study of read filtering for tumor transcriptome and immune sequencing. This library used approximately 390 ng RNA and molecular barcoded adaptors spanning alpha/delta and beta/gamma chains. TCRdb re-derived calls from the reads in MiXCR, one entry per CDR3 protein. The sample holds under 25,000 distinct CDR3 sequences, about 13% seen once. The sample consisted of a population of CD138-negative cells sorted from bone marrow. These receptors all come from a donor aged 40 or older with multiple myeloma.

This clonotype was detected ten times or more. The J gene is TRBJ1-5, the V gene TRBV20-1, with 8 positions matching TRBD1. This CDR3 region has 16 residues. Germline-derived CDR1 and CDR2 are DFQATT and SNEGSKA (reference sequence). The trim removed 0 bases at V and 6 bases at J, leaving 10 bases unmatched. CDR3 sequence: CSARDAGQAQSQPQHF. The CDR3, as DNA: TGCAGTGCTAGAGATGCGGGACAGGCGCAGTCTCAGCCCCAGCATTTT.

V gene TRBV5-1 combines with J gene TRBJ2-3; D is undetermined. Germline V gene sequence: CDR1 SGHRS, CDR2 YFSETQ. The ends were cut back, 4 bases at V and 0 bases at J, with 6 bases in the middle. The CDR3 has 13 residues. CDR3 loop: CASSADSTDTQYF. The CDR3 coding sequence is TGCGCCAGCAGCGCGGACAGCACAGATACGCAGTATTTT. Full variable domain (rest looked up from reference TRBV5-1 and TRBJ2-3): KAGVTQTPRYLIKTRGQQVTLSCSPISGHRSVSWYQQTPGQGLQFLFEYFSETQRNKGNFPGRFSGRQFSNSRSEMNVSTLELGDSALYLCASSADSTDTQYFGPGTRLTVL.

This clonotype occurred a few times. The chain is built from TRBV23-1 and TRBJ1-2; no clear D. TRBV23-1 is placed among ORFs of uncertain function. The CDR3 spans 17 residues. V lost 0 bases and J lost 0, with 14 bases in between. The CDR3 DNA is TGCGCCAGCAGTCAATCGAGACCGCTTGGGACTAACTATGGCTACACCTTC. Translation gives CASSQSRPLGTNYGYTF.

This clonotype was observed many times. The J gene is TRBJ2-3, the V gene TRBV20-1; D is possibly TRBD2 (5 bases). The V end was cut by 6 bases, the J end by 2 bases, with 9 bases between. The CDR3 length is 12 residues. Germline V CDR1 and CDR2: DFQATT, SNEGSKA (reference sequence). The CDR3 DNA follows: TGCAGTGCAATGACTACCACAGATACGCAGTATTTT. Protein product: CSAMTTTDTQYF.

The CDR3 bases are TGTGCCAGTGGGCTAGCGAAAGAGACCCAGTACTTC. Translation: CASGLAKETQYF. The chain uses TRBV28 and TRBJ2-5; TRBD2 is a possible D gene (6 bases). V gave up 9 bases and J gave up 3 bases, with 11 bases separating them. CDR3 size: 12 residues. The germline V gene encodes CDR1 MDHEN and CDR2 SYDVKM.

This chain links TRBV11-1 with TRBJ2-1; TRBD2 agrees at 10 bases. This CDR3 region has 18 residues. Germline-derived CDR1 and CDR2 are SGHAT and FQDESV (reference sequence). With 5 bases clipped from V and 1 base from J, the junction kept 11 bases outside the gene matches. The CDR3 reads CASSAAGSSGSSYNEQFF. Here the CDR3 DNA reads TGTGCCAGCAGCGCCGCCGGGTCTAGCGGGAGTTCCTACAATGAGCAGTTCTTC. Filled out from reference TRBV11-1 and TRBJ2-1, the complete variable domain reads EAEVAQSPRYKITEKSQAVAFWCDPISGHATLYWYRQILGQGPELLVQFQDESVVDDSQLPKDRFSAERLKGVDSTLKIQPAELGDSAMYLCASSAAGSSGSSYNEQFFGPGTRLTVL.

Concerning this clonotype itself: One base away lies a much larger clone, so this may be a sequencing read error. This chain connects TRBV20-1 to TRBJ2-1; D remains ambiguous. Germline V gene data show CDR1 as DFQATT and CDR2 as SNEGSKA (reference sequence). With 1 base removed from V and 11 bases from J, the gap between germline ends came to 18 bases. This CDR3 contains 14 residues. This chain's CDR3 is CSARVRTLQNKQFF. In DNA, the CDR3 is TGCAGTGCTAGAGTTAGGACCCTACAGAATAAGCAGTTCTTC.

This clonotype was recorded a few times. A read error may explain this, as a much larger clone is one base away. CDR3 DNA sequence: TGCGGCGTTGAAGGGGATACGCAGTATTTT. It encodes CGVEGDTQYF. The chain combines TRBV29-1 with TRBJ2-3; D gene ambiguous. The CDR3 runs 10 residues. Germline V gives CDR1 SQVTM, CDR2 ANQGSEA.

In the case of this clonotype: This may come from a read error, since a much larger clone is one base off. The J gene is TRBJ1-1, the V gene TRBV5-1; D perhaps matches TRBD1 (5 bases). Germline V gene data show CDR1 as SGHRS and CDR2 as YFSETQ. This CDR3 contains 13 residues. V dropped 4 bases and J dropped 3 bases, with 10 bases sitting between them. The CDR3 DNA sequence: TGCGCCAGCAGCCTAGTGACAGACACTGAAGCTTTCTTT. Translated, it gives CASSLVTDTEAFF.

As for this clonotype: No conserved phenylalanine or tryptophan is present at the end of the CDR3, so a read error is the likely explanation. CDR3 protein: CSARATPGTVNQPQHL. The CDR3 bases are TGCAGTGCTAGAGCAACCCCCGGGACGGTGAATCAGCCCCAGCATCTT. The rearrangement joins TRBV20-1 to TRBJ1-5; D may be TRBD1 (5 bases). Germline V gene data show CDR1 as DFQATT and CDR2 as SNEGSKA (reference sequence). V gave up 1 base and J gave up 4 bases, with 17 bases separating them. CDR3 length: 16 amino acids.

This clonotype was picked up many times. The chain uses TRBV13 and TRBJ2-6; D uncertain. V shed 5 bases and J shed 2 bases, with 13 bases lying between them. Germline values: CDR1 PRHDT, CDR2 FYEKMQ (reference sequence). The CDR3 consists of 16 residues. The CDR3: CASSLTAGPGANVLTF. In DNA, the CDR3 is TGTGCCAGCAGCCTAACGGCAGGACCTGGGGCCAACGTCCTGACTTTC.

This clonotype has ten or more counts. The V call is TRBV28, the J call TRBJ2-3; 7 positions agree with TRBD2. Unmatched junction bases numbered 7, after V lost 7 bases and J lost 3 bases. Per germline, CDR1 MDHEN and CDR2 SYDVKM. This CDR3 has 14 amino acids. DNA of the CDR3: TGTGCCAGCACCCCCGTCGGGGGGACAGATACGCAGTATTTT. Encoded protein: CASTPVGGTDTQYF.

This chain links TRBV3-1 with TRBJ1-1, with 11 bases matching TRBD1. The germline V gene has CDR1 LGHDT and CDR2 YNNKEL (reference sequence). The CDR3 has 14 amino acids. J was trimmed by 12 bases and V by 2 bases; bases with no gene match: 8. The CDR3 reads CASSQPGQGVETFF. The CDR3 DNA reads as TGTGCCAGCAGCCAACCGGGACAGGGGGTAGAAACTTTCTTT.

This clonotype was observed at least ten times. The V and J genes are TRBV6-5 and TRBJ2-3, with 11 bases lining up with TRBD2. The CDR3 has 15 residues. V trimming: 7 bases; J trimming: 2 bases; junction bases outside the gene matches: 5. Per the germline V gene, CDR1 is MNHEY and CDR2 is SVGAGI. The chain's CDR3 is CASNPGLAVTDTQYF. The CDR3, as DNA: TGTGCCAGCAATCCGGGACTAGCGGTCACAGATACGCAGTATTTT.

This clonotype was observed at least ten times. The CDR3 nucleotides read TGCAGTGCCCTACCGACGGACAGACTAAGGGCTGGGGCCAACGTCCTGACTTTC. Its protein is CSALPTDRLRAGANVLTF. The rearrangement joins TRBV20-1 to TRBJ2-6, with a tentative D call TRBD1 (6 bases). The CDR3 extends over 18 amino acids. Trimming removed 6 bases at V and 2 bases at J, with 23 bases between. Per germline, CDR1 DFQATT and CDR2 SNEGSKA (reference sequence).

This clonotype was observed at least ten times. The genes are TRBV15 and TRBJ1-1; the match to TRBD1 covers 8 bases. From germline, CDR1 is LNHNV and CDR2 YYDKDF (reference sequence). V dropped 2 bases and J dropped 5; count of bases not matched to a gene: 7. The CDR3 extends over 15 amino acids. The DNA for the CDR3 is TGTGCCACCAGCAGACCCCGGACAGGGCTGACTGAAGCTTTCTTT. It translates to CATSRPRTGLTEAFF.

This clonotype was found many times. The gene calls are TRBV20-1 and TRBJ2-7; 8 bases align to TRBD2. The CDR3 loop spans 14 amino acids. V dropped 6 bases and J dropped 5; count of bases not matched to a gene: 12. Germline V gene lookup returns CDR1 DFQATT and CDR2 SNEGSKA (reference sequence). The DNA for the CDR3 is TGCAGTGCCAAACCGGGACTAGGATCCGACGAGCAGTACTTC. This gives the protein CSAKPGLGSDEQYF.

This clonotype was detected ten times or more. The chain joins TRBV28 to TRBJ2-1, with D perhaps TRBD2 (7 bases). Germline CDR1 and CDR2: MDHEN and SYDVKM. This CDR3 is 15 amino acids long. V was trimmed by 4 bases and J by 6 bases, leaving 16 bases between them. Written as DNA, the CDR3 is TGTGCCAGCAGTTCGGAGGGGGGAGGGCGCAATGAGCAGTTCTTC. This sequence encodes CASSSEGGGRNEQFF.

In the case of this clonotype: It is likely a read error: a sequence one base away is far more abundant. The rearrangement joins TRBV11-2 to TRBJ2-3, with a tentative D call TRBD1 (5 bases). The V and J ends lost 5 bases and 0 bases respectively, with 15 bases between them. CDR1 is SGHAT, CDR2 FQNNGV, per germline. The CDR3 is made up of 16 amino acids. The CDR3 reads CASSPDSTRSTDTQYF. The CDR3 DNA reads TGTGCCAGCAGCCCAGACAGCACCCGGAGCACAGATACGCAGTATTTT.